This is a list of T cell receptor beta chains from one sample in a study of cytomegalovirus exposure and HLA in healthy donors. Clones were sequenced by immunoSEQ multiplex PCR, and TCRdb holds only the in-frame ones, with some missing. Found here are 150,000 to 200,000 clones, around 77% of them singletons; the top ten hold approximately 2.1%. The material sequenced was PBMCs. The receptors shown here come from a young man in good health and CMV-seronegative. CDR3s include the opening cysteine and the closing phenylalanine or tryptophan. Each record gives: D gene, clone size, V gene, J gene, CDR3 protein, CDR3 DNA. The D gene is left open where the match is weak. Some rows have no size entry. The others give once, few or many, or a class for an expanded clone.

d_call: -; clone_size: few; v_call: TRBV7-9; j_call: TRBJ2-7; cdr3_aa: CASSSLTGYEQYF; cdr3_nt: TGTGCCAGCAGCTCCCTGACAGGTTACGAGCAGTACTTC
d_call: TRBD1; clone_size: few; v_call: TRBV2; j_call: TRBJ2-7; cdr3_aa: CASSVGTGSYEQYF; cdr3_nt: TGTGCCAGCAGTGTAGGGACAGGGTCCTACGAGCAGTACTTC
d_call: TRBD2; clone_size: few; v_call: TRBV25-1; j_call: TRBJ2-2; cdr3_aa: CASSSSGAGGVGELFF; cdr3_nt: TGTGCCAGCAGTTCCTCGGGGGCGGGAGGAGTCGGGGAGCTGTTTTTT
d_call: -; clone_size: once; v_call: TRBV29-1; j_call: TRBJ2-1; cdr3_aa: CSVGPSGSPYNEQFF; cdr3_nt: TGCAGCGTTGGGCCGTCGGGGAGCCCCTACAATGAGCAGTTCTTC
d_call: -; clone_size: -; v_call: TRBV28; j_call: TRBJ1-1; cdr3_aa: CASRAGRLSTEAFF; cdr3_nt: TGTGCCAGCAGGGCGGGACGGCTAAGCACTGAAGCTTTCTTT
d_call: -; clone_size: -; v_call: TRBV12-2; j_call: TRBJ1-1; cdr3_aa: CASRRSLTGGGAEAFF; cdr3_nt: TGTGCAAGTCGCCGAAGTTTAACAGGGGGCGGAGCTGAAGCTTTCTTT
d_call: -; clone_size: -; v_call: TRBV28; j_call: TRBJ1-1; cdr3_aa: CASSLNGIPTNTEAFF; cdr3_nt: TGTGCCAGCAGTTTGAACGGGATCCCAACGAACACTGAAGCTTTCTTT
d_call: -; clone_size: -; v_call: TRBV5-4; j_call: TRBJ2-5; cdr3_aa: CASSLVNREETQYF; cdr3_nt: TGTGCCAGCAGCTTGGTGAACAGGGAAGAGACCCAGTACTTC
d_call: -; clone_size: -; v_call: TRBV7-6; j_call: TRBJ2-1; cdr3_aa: CASSQNNEQFF; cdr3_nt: TGTGCCAGCAGCCAAAACAATGAGCAGTTCTTC
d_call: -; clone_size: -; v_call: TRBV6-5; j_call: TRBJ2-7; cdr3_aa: CASSEGGYEQYF; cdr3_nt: TGTGCCAGCAGCGAAGGGGGTTACGAGCAGTACTTC
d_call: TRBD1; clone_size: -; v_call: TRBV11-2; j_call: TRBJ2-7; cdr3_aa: CASRETGEVYEQYF; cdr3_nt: TGTGCCAGCAGAGAGACAGGGGAGGTTTACGAGCAGTACTTC
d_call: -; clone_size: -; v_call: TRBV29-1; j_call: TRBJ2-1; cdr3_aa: CSVLFFGGGYNEQFF; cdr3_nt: TGCAGCGTTCTCTTTTTTGGCGGAGGGTACAATGAGCAGTTCTTC
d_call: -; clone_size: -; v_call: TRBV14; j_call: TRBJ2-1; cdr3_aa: CASSQKDGGRYNEQFF; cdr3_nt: TGTGCCAGCAGCCAAAAAGACGGGGGGCGGTACAATGAGCAGTTCTTC
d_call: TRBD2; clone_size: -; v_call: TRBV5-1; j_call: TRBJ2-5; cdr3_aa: CASSLEASGADPYQETQYF; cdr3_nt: TGCGCCAGCAGCTTGGAGGCTAGCGGGGCCGACCCGTACCAAGAGACCCAGTACTTC
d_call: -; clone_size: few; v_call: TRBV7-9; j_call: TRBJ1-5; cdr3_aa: CASSRNSRAQREPQHF; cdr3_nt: TGTGCCAGCAGCCGTAACTCCAGGGCCCAAAGGGAGCCCCAGCATTTT
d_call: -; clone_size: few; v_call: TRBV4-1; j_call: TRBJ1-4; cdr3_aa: CASSQESRDEKLFF; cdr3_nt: TGCGCCAGCAGCCAAGAATCCAGGGATGAAAAACTGTTTTTT
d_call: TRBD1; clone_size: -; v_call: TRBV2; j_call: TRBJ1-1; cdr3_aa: CASSQRQQGVAAFF; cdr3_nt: TGTGCCAGCAGCCAGAGACAACAGGGGGTAGCAGCTTTCTTT
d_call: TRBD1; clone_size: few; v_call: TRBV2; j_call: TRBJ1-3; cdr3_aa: CASSASTGGNTIYF; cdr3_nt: TGTGCCAGCAGTGCCTCGACAGGGGGAAACACCATATATTTT
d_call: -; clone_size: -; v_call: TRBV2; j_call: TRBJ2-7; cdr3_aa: CASSLNRHQYF; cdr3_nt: TGTGCCAGCAGTCTTAACAGGCACCAGTACTTC
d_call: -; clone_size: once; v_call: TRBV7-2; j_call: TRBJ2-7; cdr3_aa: CASSLRPREWGYEQYF; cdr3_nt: TGTGCCAGCAGCTTGCGTCCGCGGGAATGGGGGTACGAGCAGTACTTC
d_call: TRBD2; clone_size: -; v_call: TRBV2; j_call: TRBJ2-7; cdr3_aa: CASSEAGTRGYEQYF; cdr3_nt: TGTGCCAGCAGTGAAGCGGGGACTAGGGGATACGAGCAGTACTTC
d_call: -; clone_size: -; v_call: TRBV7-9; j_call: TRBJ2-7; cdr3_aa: CASSVQSYEQYF; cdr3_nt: TGTGCCAGCAGCGTACAGTCTTACGAGCAGTACTTC
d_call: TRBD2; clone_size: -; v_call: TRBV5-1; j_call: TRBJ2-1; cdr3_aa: CASSLGPSGSDEQFF; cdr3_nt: TGCGCCAGCAGCTTGGGGCCTAGCGGGAGTGATGAGCAGTTCTTC
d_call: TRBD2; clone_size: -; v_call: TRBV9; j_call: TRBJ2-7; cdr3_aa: CASTHFNPGGGARSYEQYF; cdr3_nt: TGTGCCAGCACCCACTTCAACCCCGGCGGGGGGGCGCGGTCCTACGAGCAGTACTTC
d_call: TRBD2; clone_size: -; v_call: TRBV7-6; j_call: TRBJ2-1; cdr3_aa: CASSSRREGRNEQFF; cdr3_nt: TGTGCCAGCAGCTCCCGACGGGAGGGCCGGAATGAGCAGTTCTTC
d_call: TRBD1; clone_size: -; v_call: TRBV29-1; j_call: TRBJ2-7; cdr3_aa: CSVMGDRESEQYF; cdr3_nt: TGCAGCGTTATGGGAGACAGGGAGAGCGAGCAGTACTTC
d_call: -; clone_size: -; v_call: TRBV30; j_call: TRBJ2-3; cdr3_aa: CAWNSQGSTDTQYF; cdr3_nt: TGTGCCTGGAATTCGCAGGGAAGCACAGATACGCAGTATTTT
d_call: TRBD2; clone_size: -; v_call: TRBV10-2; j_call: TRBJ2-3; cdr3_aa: CASSVLAGGASTDTQYF; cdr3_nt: TGCGCCAGCAGTGTTCTAGCGGGAGGGGCTAGCACAGATACGCAGTATTTT
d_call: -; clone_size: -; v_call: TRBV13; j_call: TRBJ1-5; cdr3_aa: CASSLARGNQPQHF; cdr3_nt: TGTGCCAGCAGCTTAGCCAGGGGCAATCAGCCCCAGCATTTT
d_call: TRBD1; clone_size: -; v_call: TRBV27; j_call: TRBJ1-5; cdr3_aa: CASSTQGANQPQHF; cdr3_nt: TGTGCCAGCAGTACCCAGGGGGCCAATCAGCCCCAGCATTTT
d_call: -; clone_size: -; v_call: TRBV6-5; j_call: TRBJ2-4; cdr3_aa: CASSITDSFRNIQYF; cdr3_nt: TGTGCCAGCAGTATTACGGACAGCTTCAGAAACATTCAGTACTTC
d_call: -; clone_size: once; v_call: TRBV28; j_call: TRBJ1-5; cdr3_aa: CASSLLGGQGRSQPQHF; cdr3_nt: TGTGCCAGCAGTTTACTGGGAGGGCAGGGTCGGAGTCAGCCCCAGCATTTT
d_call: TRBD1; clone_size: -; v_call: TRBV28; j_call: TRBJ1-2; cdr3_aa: CASSTPDRNRLGYTF; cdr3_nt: TGTGCCAGCAGTACCCCGGACAGGAACCGACTTGGCTACACCTTC
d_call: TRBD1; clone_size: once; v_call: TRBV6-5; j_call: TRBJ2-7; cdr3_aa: CASSRQGQTSEQYF; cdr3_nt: TGTGCCAGCTCGAGACAGGGACAAACTAGCGAGCAGTACTTC
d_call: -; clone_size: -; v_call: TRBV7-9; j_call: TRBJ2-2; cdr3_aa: CASTPLGTALWELFF; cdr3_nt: TGTGCCAGCACCCCTTTAGGGACTGCGTTATGGGAGCTGTTTTTT
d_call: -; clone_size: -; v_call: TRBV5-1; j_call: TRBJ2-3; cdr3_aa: CASSLVGRRLDSTDTQYF; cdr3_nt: TGCGCCAGCAGCTTGGTTGGGAGACGGCTAGATAGCACAGATACGCAGTATTTT
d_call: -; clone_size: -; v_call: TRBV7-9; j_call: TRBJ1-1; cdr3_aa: CASSWSGGTEAFF; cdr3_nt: TGTGCCAGCAGCTGGAGCGGGGGCACTGAAGCTTTCTTT
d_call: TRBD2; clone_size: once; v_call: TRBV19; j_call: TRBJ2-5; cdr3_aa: CASSITSGSQETQYF; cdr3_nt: TGTGCCAGTAGTATCACTAGCGGGAGCCAAGAGACCCAGTACTTC
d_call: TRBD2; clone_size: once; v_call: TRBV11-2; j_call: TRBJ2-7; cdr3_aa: CASSLVLAGGTSYEQYF; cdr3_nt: TGTGCCAGCAGCTTAGTTTTAGCGGGAGGGACCTCCTACGAGCAGTACTTC
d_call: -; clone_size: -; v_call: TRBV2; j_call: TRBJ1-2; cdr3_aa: CASSGRGPYGYTF; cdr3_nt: TGTGCCAGCAGTGGTCGGGGTCCCTATGGCTACACCTTC
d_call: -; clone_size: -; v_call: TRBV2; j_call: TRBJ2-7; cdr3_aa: CASSDIRETYEQYF; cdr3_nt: TGTGCCAGCAGTGACATTCGGGAAACCTACGAGCAGTACTTC
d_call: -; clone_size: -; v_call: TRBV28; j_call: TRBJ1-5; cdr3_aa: CAAISGNQPQHF; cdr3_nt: TGTGCCGCTATCAGCGGCAATCAGCCCCAGCATTTT
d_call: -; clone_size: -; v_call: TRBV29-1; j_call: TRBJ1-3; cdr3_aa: CSVETNSGNTIYF; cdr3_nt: TGCAGCGTTGAAACTAACTCTGGAAACACCATATATTTT
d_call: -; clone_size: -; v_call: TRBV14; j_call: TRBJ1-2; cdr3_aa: CASSQVGLWREWYGYTF; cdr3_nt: TGTGCCAGCAGCCAAGTGGGCCTTTGGAGGGAGTGGTATGGCTACACCTTC
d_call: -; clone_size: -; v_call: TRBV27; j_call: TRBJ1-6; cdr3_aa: CASSLFPRQESSYNSPLHF; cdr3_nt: TGTGCCAGCAGTTTATTCCCTCGACAGGAGAGCTCCTATAATTCACCCCTCCACTTT
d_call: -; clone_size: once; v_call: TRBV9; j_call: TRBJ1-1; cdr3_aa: CASSTRGSNTEAFF; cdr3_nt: TGTGCCAGCAGCACCCGCGGGTCGAACACTGAAGCTTTCTTT
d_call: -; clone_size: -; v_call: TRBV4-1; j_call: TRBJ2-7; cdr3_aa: CASSFSAGQAYEQYF; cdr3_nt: TGCGCCAGCAGCTTTTCTGCGGGCCAAGCCTACGAGCAGTACTTC
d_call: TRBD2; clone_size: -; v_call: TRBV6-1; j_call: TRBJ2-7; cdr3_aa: CASRGASGSSYEQYF; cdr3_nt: TGTGCCAGCAGAGGGGCTAGCGGGAGCTCCTACGAGCAGTACTTC
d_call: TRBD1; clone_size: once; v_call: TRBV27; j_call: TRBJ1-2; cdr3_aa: CASSWTRTGGNYGYTF; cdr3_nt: TGTGCCAGCAGTTGGACCCGGACAGGGGGAAACTATGGCTACACCTTC